Each of the 26 T cell receptor beta chains below was sequenced from the same sample in a study of blood T cell repertoires in COVID-19. Using immunoSEQ multiplex PCR, the repertoire was profiled, and TCRdb retains in-frame clones only, with some absent. The sample lists 350,000 to 450,000 clones; more than 70% were seen once. The sample taken for sequencing was peripheral blood. These TCRs come from a man in his forties or fifties with acute or convalescent COVID-19.

The genes are TRBV28 and TRBJ1-4; 8 nucleotides align to TRBD1. Germline V gives CDR1 MDHEN, CDR2 SYDVKM. Losses at the gene ends were 3 bases for V and 7 bases for J; bases not matched to a gene: 7. This CDR3 has 15 residues. The CDR3 reads CASSLDRVGVEKLFF. CDR3 bases: TGTGCCAGCAGTTTGGACAGGGTCGGGGTTGAAAAACTGTTTTTT.

On this clone: Sequence at one end of the junction differs from germline and may be a read error. The chain links TRBV11-2 to TRBJ2-7; unclear D gene. CDR3 length equals 11 residues. Germline V lookup: CDR1 SGHAT, CDR2 FQNNGV. In DNA, the CDR3 is TGTGCCAGCAGTCCATTCACGGAGCCTCACTTC. Amino acids: CASSPFTEPHF.

This clone was observed a few times. V is TRBV5-1 and J is TRBJ2-2; 8 bases are shared with TRBD2. There are 18 residues in the CDR3. V lost 4 bases, J lost 3 bases, and 14 bases stayed unmatched. Germline CDR1 and CDR2: SGHRS and YFSETQ. Here the CDR3 reads CASSTLPTGGADTGELFF. The CDR3 coding sequence is TGCGCCAGCAGCACACTCCCTACCGGGGGGGCAGACACCGGGGAGCTGTTTTTT.

This rearrangement joins TRBV5-4 to TRBJ2-3, with D possibly matching TRBD1 (5 bases). Germline CDR1 is SGHNT and CDR2 is YYREEE (reference sequence). The length of the CDR3 is 16 residues. The V end lost 0 bases, the J end lost 4 bases, and 15 bases lay between the germline ends. CDR3 protein: CASSLEPGSSPDTQYF. The CDR3, as DNA: TGTGCCAGCAGCTTGGAGCCAGGGTCCAGCCCAGATACGCAGTATTTT.

The J gene is TRBJ1-1, the V gene TRBV30; tentative D call: TRBD1 (6 bases). The CDR3 spans 12 residues. Germline loops: CDR1 GTSNPN, CDR2 SVGIG (reference sequence). The V end was cut by 2 bases, the J end by 6 bases, with 10 bases between. As DNA, the CDR3 is TGTGCCTGGAGTACGGGGGGGCCTGAAGCTTTCTTT. This sequence encodes CAWSTGGPEAFF.

The chain uses TRBV2 and TRBJ2-4; TRBD1 agrees at 9 bases. Germline assignment: CDR1 SNHLY and CDR2 FYNNEI. The CDR3 has 15 residues. Trimming cost V 9 bases and J 5 bases; bases outside gene matches: 11. CDR3 loop: CASTLGTGSQNIQYF. The CDR3 DNA reads as TGTGCCAGTACCCTAGGGACAGGGTCCCAAAACATTCAGTACTTC.

This clone was counted only a few times. This chain joins TRBV6-5 and TRBJ2-1; 7 positions match TRBD2. Germline V gene data show CDR1 as MNHEY and CDR2 as SVGAGI. V lost 4 bases to trimming and J lost 3 bases; unmatched junction nucleotides: 6. This CDR3 contains 15 residues. CDR3 region: CASSSPGGGYNEQFF. The CDR3, as DNA: TGTGCCAGCAGTTCACCGGGGGGAGGCTACAATGAGCAGTTCTTC.

The J gene is TRBJ2-6, the V gene TRBV6-2 or TRBV6-3; 7 bases are a match to TRBD1. Germline loops: CDR1 MNHEY, CDR2 SVGEGT. The junction had 7 bases not matched to a gene; V was cut back by 5 bases and J by 0 bases. The CDR3 consists of 17 residues. The CDR3 sequence: CASSQGQAYSGANVLTF. In DNA form, the CDR3 reads TGTGCCAGCAGTCAAGGACAGGCCTACTCTGGGGCCAACGTCCTGACTTTC.

The chain has TRBV6-2 or TRBV6-3 and TRBJ1-2; 7 bases fit TRBD1. The CDR3 runs to 14 residues. Trimming took 6 bases from V and 2 from J; bases not matched to a gene: 6. Germline assignment: CDR1 MNHEY and CDR2 SVGEGT. Here the CDR3 DNA reads TGTGCCAGCAGCCCCCTGGACAGGAACTATGGCTACACCTTC. Translated, it gives CASSPLDRNYGYTF.

The J gene is TRBJ2-2, the V gene TRBV10-3; TRBD2 is a possible D gene (7 bases). Germline-derived CDR1 and CDR2 are ENHRY and SYGVKD. Deletions cut 6 bases from V and 3 bases from J, with 11 bases between. The CDR3 consists of 14 residues. DNA for the CDR3: TGTGCCATCAGGGGGGAGGGGGACACCGGGGAGCTGTTTTTT. Protein: CAIRGEGDTGELFF.

The rearrangement joins TRBV27 to TRBJ2-7; TRBD2 matches at 8 bases. The V gene's germline CDR1 is MNHEY and CDR2 SMNVEV (reference sequence). V shed 1 base and J 6 bases; nucleotides not matched to a gene: 11. The CDR3 has 16 amino acids. The CDR3 reads CASSLWTSRLGIEQYF. The CDR3 nucleotides read TGTGCCAGCAGTTTATGGACTAGCCGGCTTGGGATCGAGCAGTACTTC.

The sample holds one count of this clone. This rearrangement joins TRBV28 to TRBJ1-5; possible D gene TRBD1, 6 bases. The CDR3 length is 20 residues. The ends were cut back, 4 bases at V and 0 bases at J, with 25 bases in the middle. CDR1 and CDR2 (germline): MDHEN, SYDVKM. The CDR3, as DNA: TGTGCCAGCAGTTACCAGTCGACAGGACCCAACTTTGATAGCAATCAGCCCCAGCATTTT. It is translated as CASSYQSTGPNFDSNQPQHF. The full variable domain, its missing parts supplied by reference TRBV28 and TRBJ1-5, is DVKVTQSSRYLVKRTGEKVFLECVQDMDHENMFWYRQDPGLGLRLIYFSYDVKMKEKGDIPEGYSVSREKKERFSLILESASTNQTSMYLCASSYQSTGPNFDSNQPQHFGDGTRLSIL.

V is TRBV29-1 and J is TRBJ1-2, with D perhaps matching TRBD1 (6 bases). V lost 6 bases and J lost 4, with 15 bases in between. The CDR3 is made up of 13 amino acids. The germline V gene encodes CDR1 SQVTM and CDR2 ANQGSEA. CDR3 protein: CSVYRDSSYGYTF. The CDR3 nucleotides are TGCAGCGTATACAGGGATTCCTCCTATGGCTACACCTTC.

The rearrangement links TRBV5-6 to TRBJ2-7; 8 positions agree with TRBD1. The germline V gene encodes CDR1 SGHDT and CDR2 YYEEEE. The V segment lost 4 bases and the J segment 3 bases; nucleotides outside the gene matches: 12. This CDR3 contains 16 residues. CDR3 residues: CASSLYPGQDLYEQYF. The DNA of the CDR3 is TGTGCCAGCAGCCTATACCCGGGACAGGACCTCTACGAGCAGTACTTC.

V usage is TRBV10-3 and J usage is TRBJ1-2; D is possibly TRBD1 (6 bases). This CDR3 spans 14 amino acids. In germline, CDR1 is ENHRY, CDR2 SYGVKD. V lost 2 bases to trimming and J lost 2 bases, with 9 bases between them. CDR3 sequence reads: CAISERQGNYGYTF. The CDR3, as DNA: TGTGCCATCAGTGAGCGGCAGGGGAACTATGGCTACACCTTC.

The chain recombines TRBV4-3 with TRBJ1-1; D unresolved. Trimming shortened V by 2 bases and J by 10 bases, and 14 bases separated the two germline ends. The CDR3 runs 13 residues. Looked up from germline, CDR1 is LGHNA and CDR2 is YSLEER. The CDR3 here is CASSQTGFVPAFF. The CDR3, as DNA: TGCGCCAGCAGCCAAACGGGTTTCGTTCCAGCTTTCTTT.

V usage is TRBV12-3 or TRBV12-4 and J usage is TRBJ2-3; no definite D call. The CDR3 is made up of 12 amino acids. Trimming stripped 5 bases from V and 2 bases from J, with 5 bases between. The CDR3 DNA reads TGTGCCAGCAGTCTGTCCACAGATACGCAGTATTTT. Its protein is CASSLSTDTQYF.

V usage is TRBV5-1 and J usage is TRBJ1-1; 7 bases match TRBD1. The CDR3 totals 14 residues. Unmatched junction bases numbered 4, after V lost 0 bases and J lost 5 bases. From germline, CDR1 is SGHRS and CDR2 YFSETQ. The CDR3 sequence is CASSLVDRLTEAFF. In DNA, the CDR3 is TGCGCCAGCAGCTTGGTGGACAGGCTTACTGAAGCTTTCTTT.

V gene TRBV28 combines with J gene TRBJ2-7; maybe TRBD1 (6 bases). There are 16 residues in the CDR3. The germline V and J ends were trimmed by 2 bases and 0 bases, with 14 bases remaining between them. Germline V lookup: CDR1 MDHEN, CDR2 SYDVKM. The CDR3 protein is CASSLARRGSSYEQYF. The DNA for the CDR3 is TGTGCCAGCAGTTTAGCCCGCAGGGGAAGCTCCTACGAGCAGTACTTC.

The chain carries TRBV12-3 or TRBV12-4 and TRBJ1-1; D unresolved. CDR3 length equals 13 residues. With 1 base removed from V and 5 bases from J, the gap between germline ends came to 8 bases. The CDR3 here is CASSLGPGTEAFF. CDR3 DNA: TGTGCCAGCAGTTTAGGACCGGGAACTGAAGCTTTCTTT.

V and J are TRBV27 and TRBJ1-1, with D tentatively TRBD1 (6 bases). Germline V gene lookup returns CDR1 MNHEY and CDR2 SMNVEV (reference sequence). The V gene lost 6 bases and the J gene lost 11 bases, with 19 bases spanning the gap. This CDR3 is built from 13 residues. CDR3 sequence reads: CASSRQALQRAFF. The CDR3 DNA reads TGTGCCAGCAGCCGACAGGCCCTACAGAGGGCTTTCTTT.

The rearrangement uses TRBV3-1 (or the pseudogene TRBV3-2) and TRBJ2-2; the D gene is possibly TRBD2 (5 bases). Deletions cut 3 bases from V and 4 bases from J, with 12 bases between. Germline CDR1 reads LGHDT; CDR2 reads YNNKEL (reference sequence). This CDR3 has 15 residues. As DNA, the CDR3 is TGTGCCAGCAGCCATGGAGACTACGCCACCGGGGAGCTGTTTTTT. Residues: CASSHGDYATGELFF.

The chain combines TRBV28 with TRBJ1-1; TRBD1 matches 9 bases. The CDR3 is 16 residues long. V lost 0 bases and J lost 0; bases outside the gene matches: 2. Germline V lookup: CDR1 MDHEN, CDR2 SYDVKM. The CDR3 nucleotides read TGTGCCAGCAGTTTATGGGGACAGGGAATGAACACTGAAGCTTTCTTT. It encodes CASSLWGQGMNTEAFF.

The V gene is TRBV13, the J gene TRBJ2-1; D may be TRBD1 (7 bases). Germline values: CDR1 PRHDT, CDR2 FYEKMQ (reference sequence). Between the trimmed V and J ends, which lost 5 bases and 3 bases, there was a span of 20 bases. This CDR3 is built from 17 residues. CDR3 bases: TGTGCCAGCAGCCCCCGGCAGGGGGGCAAAGGCTACAATGAGCAGTTCTTC. It codes for CASSPRQGGKGYNEQFF.

This chain links TRBV4-1 with TRBJ2-1; D not resolved. Germline CDR1 and CDR2: MGHRA and YSYEKL. This CDR3 contains 13 residues. The ends were cut back, 6 bases at V and 7 bases at J, with 13 bases in the middle. Here the CDR3 DNA reads TGCGCCAGCAGTTACGCGCTTTCAAATGAGCAGTTCTTC. It translates to CASSYALSNEQFF.

As to this clone: The junction and the germline gene differ at one end; a read error may be behind it. The chain employs TRBV5-1 and TRBJ2-2; D is uncertain. The V gene's germline CDR1 is SGHRS and CDR2 YFSETQ. CDR3 length equals 14 residues. The CDR3 region is CASNLDGNTGELFF. DNA for the CDR3: TGCGCCAGCAACTTGGACGGGAACACCGGGGAGCTGTTTTTT.